Below, 2 T cell receptor beta chains from the same sample are listed, as sequenced in a study of shared clonotypes between healthy human individuals. Produced via immunoSEQ multiplex PCR; TCRdb's table is partial and in-frame only. This table has about 2.1 million clones, 85% to 95% appearing once. Positively selected for CCR7, the CD45RO-negative cells used as naive CD8 cells excluded terminally differentiated effector memory CD45RA+ cells. The source material was naive CD8+ T cells from PBMCs. The source of these receptors is a man younger than 30 in good health. Some clones in this sample may be carry-over from other donors' samples.

The chain has TRBV6-6 and TRBJ2-2, with D possibly called TRBD1 or TRBD2 (5 bases each). V lost 7 bases and J 0 bases, leaving 12 bases between the germline ends. The germline CDR1 and CDR2 sequences are MNHNY and SVGAGI (reference sequence). CDR3 length: 15 residues. CDR3 coding DNA: TGTGCCAGCACGGGGCTCAATTCGAACACCGGGGAGCTGTTTTTT. Translated: CASTGLNSNTGELFF.

The chain is built from TRBV6-1 and TRBJ2-3; D gene ambiguous. Germline CDR1 reads MNHNS; CDR2 reads SASEGT. The V end lost 4 bases, the J end lost 6 bases, and 11 bases lay between the germline ends. The length of the CDR3 is 13 residues. The CDR3 DNA is TGTGCCAGCAGTGCGGACGGGTGGGATACGCAGTATTTT. It codes for CASSADGWDTQYF.